These 12 T cell receptor beta chains were sequenced from one sample in a study of T cells after yellow fever vaccination. TCRdb passed the 5' RACE reads through MiXCR, listing each CDR3 protein once. The data contain some 250,000 distinct CDR3 sequences, 3.6% of them singletons. This material consisted of PBMCs, taken 15 days after the yellow fever booster vaccination. The receptors shown here come from a man between 18 and 35 years old who received the YFV17D yellow fever vaccine.

This clonotype was recorded many times. This chain uses TRBV12-3 or TRBV12-4 with TRBJ2-1; TRBD2 matches at 7 bases. The V segment lost 7 bases and the J segment 7 bases; nucleotides outside the gene matches: 7. The CDR3 is 13 residues long. CDR3 nucleotide sequence: TGTGCCAGCACCTCTAACGGGGGGAATGAGCAGTTCTTC. It translates to CASTSNGGNEQFF.

There are many counts of this clonotype. The J gene is TRBJ1-2, the V gene TRBV29-1; perhaps TRBD1 as D (5 bases). The CDR3 is 12 amino acids. Germline V gene sequence: CDR1 SQVTM, CDR2 ANQGSEA. Trimming pared 7 bases from V and 3 bases from J, leaving 12 bases between. The CDR3 region has the DNA TGCAGCGGGCAGGGTAGAGACTATGGCTACACCTTC. Translating it yields CSGQGRDYGYTF.

Only one count was recorded for this clonotype. A much larger clone lies one base from this, so it may be a read error. The CDR3 region has the DNA TGCGCCAGCAGCCAAGAGATCCGGTCTCAGCCCCAGCATTTT. Its translation: CASSQEIRSQPQHF. V gene TRBV4-1 combines with J gene TRBJ1-5; D not resolved. With 0 bases removed from V and 6 bases from J, the gap between germline ends came to 9 bases. This CDR3 region has 14 residues. Germline V lookup: CDR1 MGHRA, CDR2 YSYEKL.

This clonotype was detected ten times or more. The chain recombines TRBV6-6 with TRBJ1-2, with a possible D match to TRBD1 (5 bases). V dropped 6 bases and J dropped 4 bases, with 18 bases sitting between them. Germline loops: CDR1 MNHNY, CDR2 SVGAGI (reference sequence). This CDR3 comprises 15 residues. CDR3 bases: TGTGCCAGCAGCCCCGGGGGGTCCAACCTCTATGGCTACACCTTC. It encodes CASSPGGSNLYGYTF.

This clonotype came up many times. V gene TRBV7-2 combines with J gene TRBJ1-1, with 8 bases that match TRBD1. Trimming took 3 bases from V and 8 from J; bases not matched to a gene: 8. Germline values: CDR1 SGHTA, CDR2 FQGNSA. This CDR3 has 14 residues. The CDR3 region is CASSFNPGTGEAFF. CDR3 in DNA: TGTGCCAGCAGCTTCAATCCCGGGACAGGAGAAGCTTTCTTT.

This clonotype was found many times. The chain links TRBV29-1 to TRBJ2-5; possible D gene TRBD2, 7 bases. The germline V and J ends were trimmed by 4 bases and 1 base, with 13 bases remaining between them. Germline V gene data show CDR1 as SQVTM and CDR2 as ANQGSEA. The CDR3 consists of 14 residues. The CDR3 bases are TGCAGCGTTGCACCGGGGGGCCGCCAAGAGACCCAGTACTTC. Protein sequence: CSVAPGGRQETQYF.

Note on this clonotype: This sequence may be a read error, since a much larger clone differs from it by one base. The V gene is TRBV9, the J gene TRBJ1-5, with D perhaps TRBD1 (5 bases). This CDR3 comprises 17 residues. Germline CDR1 is SGDLS and CDR2 is YYNGEE. The ends were cut back, 4 bases at V and 2 bases at J, with 19 bases in the middle. The CDR3: CASSPGEWARGNQPQHF. CDR3 nucleotide sequence: TGTGCCAGCAGCCCGGGGGAGTGGGCGCGAGGCAATCAGCCCCAGCATTTT.

This clonotype was counted at least ten times. The chain employs TRBV7-2 and TRBJ2-2; D might be TRBD1 (5 bases). This CDR3 contains 15 residues. Deletions cut 6 bases from V and 10 bases from J, with 21 bases between. The germline V gene has CDR1 SGHTA and CDR2 FQGNSA. The DNA for the CDR3 is TGTGCCAGCAGACTACAGGTGCAGGAGTGGGCGGAGCTGTTTTTT. This encodes CASRLQVQEWAELFF.

The table lists this clonotype with many counts. This chain links TRBV7-2 with TRBJ2-7; the D gene is possibly TRBD1 (6 bases). CDR3 size: 15 residues. The V gene's germline CDR1 is SGHTA and CDR2 FQGNSA. Trimming pared 5 bases from V and 0 bases from J, leaving 14 bases between. This chain's CDR3 is CASSLEIRGSYEQYV. The CDR3, as DNA: TGTGCCAGCAGCCTTGAAATCAGGGGCTCCTACGAGCAGTACGTC.

The chain joins TRBV6-5 to TRBJ1-3; D is unresolved. V lost 6 bases, J lost 1 base, and 10 bases lay in between. The germline V gene has CDR1 MNHEY and CDR2 SVGAGI. CDR3 length equals 14 residues. Written as DNA, the CDR3 is TGTGCCAGCAGCACCTCGGGGTCTGGAAACACCATATATTTT. It is translated as CASSTSGSGNTIYF.

This clonotype was seen at least ten times. The chain combines TRBV27 with TRBJ2-1; no definite D call. Trimming took 6 bases from V and 0 from J, leaving 6 bases between them. Looked up from germline, CDR1 is MNHEY and CDR2 is SMNVEV (reference sequence). CDR3 length: 13 residues. The DNA of the CDR3 is TGTGCCAGCAGCCGGAGCTCCTACAATGAGCAGTTCTTC. It yields the protein CASSRSSYNEQFF.

This clonotype showed up many times. This chain uses TRBV5-1 with TRBJ1-5, with D possibly matching TRBD1 (5 bases). Trimming took 0 bases from V and 6 from J, leaving 10 bases between them. CDR3 length: 14 residues. The V gene's germline CDR1 is SGHRS and CDR2 YFSETQ. CDR3 residues: CASSLGSGAQPQHF. CDR3 bases: TGCGCCAGCAGCTTGGGGTCCGGGGCTCAGCCCCAGCATTTT.